A selection of T cell receptor beta chains follows, all from one sample in a study of spatial heterogeneity in lung cancer. TCRdb re-called the 5' RACE reads with MiXCR, one entry per CDR3 protein. The sample has several thousand distinct CDR3 sequences, around 15% seen once. The material sequenced was normal lung tissue next to the tumor, taken at surgery. The receptors here all came from a male donor with early-stage non-small cell lung cancer. Both conserved end residues are part of each CDR3. Each record gives: D gene, clone size, J gene, V gene, CDR3 DNA, CDR3 protein. A D gene is named only where the DNA matches it firmly. The size of a clone is reported for some rows only, either as once, few or many, or as a class for expanded clones.

TRBD1 . TRBJ1-1 TRBV27 TGTGCCTGCCAACAGGGGATGAACACTGAAGCTTTCTTT CACQQGMNTEAFF
TRBD1 . TRBJ1-1 TRBV5-1 TGCGCCAGCAGCTTGGGAACCGGGACAGGGGTTACTGAAGCTTTCTTT CASSLGTGTGVTEAFF
. many TRBJ1-2 TRBV28 TGTGCCAGCAGCTCCGGAATAATTAACTATGGCTACACCTTC CASSSGIINYGYTF
. . TRBJ2-1 TRBV27 TGTGCCAGCAGTTTGCAGGGGGGTACCGTTAATGAGCAGTTCTTC CASSLQGGTVNEQFF
. few TRBJ1-5 TRBV27 TGTGCCAGCAGTTTATCCAGATATAGCAATCAGCCCCAGCATTTT CASSLSRYSNQPQHF
TRBD2 . TRBJ2-3 TRBV10-3 TGTGCCATCAGTGAGCCCCGGGGGGGCACAGATACGCAGTATTTT CAISEPRGGTDTQYF
TRBD2 many TRBJ2-5 TRBV29-1 TGCAGCGTCGCTGGGCGTACTAGCGGGAGGGACCGTGAGACCCAGTACTTC CSVAGRTSGRDRETQYF
. many TRBJ2-2 TRBV27 TGTGCCAGCAGTTTATCGATGGGCGGGACCGGGGAGCTGTTTTTT CASSLSMGGTGELFF
. few TRBJ2-5 TRBV28 TGTGCCAGCAGTTTAAGCAGGCAAGAGACCCAGTACTTC CASSLSRQETQYF
. once TRBJ2-7 TRBV27 TGTGCCAGCTACCGTCTAAACCAGGTATACGAGCAGTACTTC CASYRLNQVYEQYF
. medium-sized TRBJ1-1 TRBV28 TGTGCCAGCAGGGGCAGGGGTCGGTCTGAAGCTTTCTTT CASRGRGRSEAFF
. . TRBJ2-5 TRBV9 TGTGCCAGCAGCGTAGTCCAGGGTGGGCAAGAGACCCAGTACTTC CASSVVQGGQETQYF
TRBD1 many TRBJ1-2 TRBV7-9 TGTGCCAGCAGCCCTACAGGGGTTGGCTACACCTTC CASSPTGVGYTF
TRBD1 many TRBJ2-7 TRBV5-1 TGCGCCAGCAGCGGGGGACAGGCGGCCTACGAGCAGTACTTC CASSGGQAAYEQYF
. many TRBJ1-5 TRBV6-6 TGTGCCAGCACCCAGGGTGAGATCAATCAGCCCCAGCATTTT CASTQGEINQPQHF
TRBD1 . TRBJ1-5 TRBV6-1 TGTGCCAGCAGTAATGGACAGGTTGACAATCAGCCCCAGCATTTT CASSNGQVDNQPQHF
. many TRBJ2-1 TRBV12-3/TRBV12-4 TGTGCCAGCAGTTTTTTTGCCGGACTCCGGCAGGAGGGTGAGCAGTTCTTC CASSFFAGLRQEGEQFF
. . TRBJ1-1 TRBV9 TGTGCCAGCAGCGCGTCGTGGGGGTCAGACACTGAAGCTTTCTTT CASSASWGSDTEAFF